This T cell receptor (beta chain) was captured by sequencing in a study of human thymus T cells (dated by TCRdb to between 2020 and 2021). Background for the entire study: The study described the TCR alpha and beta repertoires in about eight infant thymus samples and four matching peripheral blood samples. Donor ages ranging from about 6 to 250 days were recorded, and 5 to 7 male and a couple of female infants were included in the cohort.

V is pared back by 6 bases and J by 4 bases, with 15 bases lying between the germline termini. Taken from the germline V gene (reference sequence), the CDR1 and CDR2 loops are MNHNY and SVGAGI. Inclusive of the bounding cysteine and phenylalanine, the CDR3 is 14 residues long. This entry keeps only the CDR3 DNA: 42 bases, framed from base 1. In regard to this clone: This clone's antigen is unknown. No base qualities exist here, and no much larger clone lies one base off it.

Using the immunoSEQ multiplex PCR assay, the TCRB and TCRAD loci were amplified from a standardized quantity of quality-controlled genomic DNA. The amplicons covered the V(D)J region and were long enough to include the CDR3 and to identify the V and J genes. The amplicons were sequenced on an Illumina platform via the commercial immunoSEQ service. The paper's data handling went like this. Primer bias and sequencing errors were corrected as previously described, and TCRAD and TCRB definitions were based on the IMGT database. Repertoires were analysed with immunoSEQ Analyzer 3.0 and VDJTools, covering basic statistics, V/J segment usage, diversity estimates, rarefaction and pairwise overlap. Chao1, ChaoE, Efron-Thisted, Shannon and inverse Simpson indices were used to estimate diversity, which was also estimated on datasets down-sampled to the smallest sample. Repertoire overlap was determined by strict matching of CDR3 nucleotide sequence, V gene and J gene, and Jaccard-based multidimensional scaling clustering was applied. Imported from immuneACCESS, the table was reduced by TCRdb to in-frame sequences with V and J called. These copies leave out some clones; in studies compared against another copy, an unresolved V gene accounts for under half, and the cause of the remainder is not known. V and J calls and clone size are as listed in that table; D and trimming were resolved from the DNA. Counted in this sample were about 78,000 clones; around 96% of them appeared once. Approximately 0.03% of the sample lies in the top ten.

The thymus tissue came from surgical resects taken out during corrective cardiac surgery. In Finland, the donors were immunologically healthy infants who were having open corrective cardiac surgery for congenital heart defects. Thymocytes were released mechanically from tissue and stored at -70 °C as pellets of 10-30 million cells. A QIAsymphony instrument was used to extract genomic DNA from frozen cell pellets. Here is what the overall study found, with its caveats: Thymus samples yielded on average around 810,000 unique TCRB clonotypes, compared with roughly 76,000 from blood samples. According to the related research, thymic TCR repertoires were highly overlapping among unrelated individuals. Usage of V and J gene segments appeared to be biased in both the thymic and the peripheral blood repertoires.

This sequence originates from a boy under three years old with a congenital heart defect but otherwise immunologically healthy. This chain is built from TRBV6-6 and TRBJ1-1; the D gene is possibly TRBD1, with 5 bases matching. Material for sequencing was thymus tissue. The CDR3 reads CASRPRRGSTEAFF. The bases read TGTGCCAGCAGACCTAGGAGGGGATCCACTGAAGCTTTCTTT.